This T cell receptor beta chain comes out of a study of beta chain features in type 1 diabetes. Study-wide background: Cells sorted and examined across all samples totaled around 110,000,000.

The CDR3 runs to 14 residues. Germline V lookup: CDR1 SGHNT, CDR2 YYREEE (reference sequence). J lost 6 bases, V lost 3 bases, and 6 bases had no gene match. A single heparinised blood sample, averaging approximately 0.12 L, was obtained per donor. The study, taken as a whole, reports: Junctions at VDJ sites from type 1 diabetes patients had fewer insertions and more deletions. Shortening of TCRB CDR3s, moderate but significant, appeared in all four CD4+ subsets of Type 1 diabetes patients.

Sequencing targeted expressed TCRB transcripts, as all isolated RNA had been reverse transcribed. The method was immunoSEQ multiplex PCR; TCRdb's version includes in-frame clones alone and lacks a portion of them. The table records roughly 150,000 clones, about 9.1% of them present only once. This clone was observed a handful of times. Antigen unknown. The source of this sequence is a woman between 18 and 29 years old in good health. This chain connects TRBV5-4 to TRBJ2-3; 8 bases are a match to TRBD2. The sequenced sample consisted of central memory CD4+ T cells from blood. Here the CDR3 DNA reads TGTGCCAGCAGCTCCGGGGGGGCCGGTGATACGCAGTATTTT. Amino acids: CASSSGGAGDTQYF.